This record looks at one T cell receptor (beta chain) sequence and its context. Its antigen is undetermined. This specimen comes from a study of circulating tumor DNA in untreated peripheral T-cell lymphoma. The method was immunoSEQ multiplex PCR; TCRdb's version includes in-frame clones alone and lacks a portion of them. The sample comprises approximately 1,900 clones, over 75% of which are singletons, and roughly two thirds rests with the top ten. Whole-study results and caveats: Tumor-specific clonotypes were found in 60% to 85% of patients.

Germline CDR1 is MNHGY and CDR2 is SAAAGT. The CDR3 is 14 amino acids. V was cut by 6 bases and J by 6 bases, with 15 bases left in between. The tumor tissue sample was taken at baseline before any treatment. The V call is TRBV6-8, the J call TRBJ1-5, with a tentative D call TRBD1 (6 bases). The specimen was tumor tissue. This TCR was recovered from a human donor with peripheral T-cell lymphoma. The CDR3 coding sequence is TGTGCCAGCAGGCGTACAGGAGGGGGTCAGCCCCAGCATTTT. Translating gives CASRRTGGGQPQHF.